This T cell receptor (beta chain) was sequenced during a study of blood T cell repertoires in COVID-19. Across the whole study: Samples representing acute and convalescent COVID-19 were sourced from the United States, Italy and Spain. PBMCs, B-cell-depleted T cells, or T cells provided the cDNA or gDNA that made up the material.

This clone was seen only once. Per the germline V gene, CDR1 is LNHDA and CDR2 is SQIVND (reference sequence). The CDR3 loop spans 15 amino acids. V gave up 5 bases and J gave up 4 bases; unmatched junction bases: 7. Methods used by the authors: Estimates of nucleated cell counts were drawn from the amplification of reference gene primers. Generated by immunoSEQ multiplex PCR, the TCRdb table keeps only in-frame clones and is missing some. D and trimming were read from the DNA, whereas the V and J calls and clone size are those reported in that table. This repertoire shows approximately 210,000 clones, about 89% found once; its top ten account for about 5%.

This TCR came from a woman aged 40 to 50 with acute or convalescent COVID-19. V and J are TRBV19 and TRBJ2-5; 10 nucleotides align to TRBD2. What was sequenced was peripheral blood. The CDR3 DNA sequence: TGTGCCAGTAGTTCCGTAGCGGGGGGATCAGAGACCCAGTACTTC. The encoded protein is CASSSVAGGSETQYF.